This T cell receptor beta chain was sequenced for a study of CD8 T cells in ankylosing spondylitis. MiXCR, applied by TCRdb to the 5' RACE reads, yields one record per CDR3 protein. Seen here are about 540,000 distinct CDR3 sequences, 10% to 15% observed once, and the top ten hold under 7.5%. The CDR3 is 14 residues long. Deletions cut 1 base from V and 4 bases from J, with 10 bases between. Germline V gene lookup returns CDR1 SGHTA and CDR2 FQGNSA. The table lists this clonotype with a few counts. Its antigen is not identified. Study-wide results and limits: Earlier literature documents some of the motif variants in reactive arthritis synovial fluid and blood. A TCR beta motif of about 8 highly homologous variants appeared characteristic of ankylosing spondylitis blood.

The sequenced sample was blood, either unsorted or a sorted T cell fraction (not recorded which). The chain is built from TRBV7-2 and TRBJ2-5; TRBD1 is a possible D gene (5 bases). The origin of this receptor is a male donor with ankylosing spondylitis. The CDR3 protein is CASSLEVQGETQYF. The CDR3 DNA reads TGTGCCAGCAGCTTAGAGGTGCAGGGAGAGACCCAGTACTTC.